This record looks at one TCR beta chain sequence and its context. As yet, its antigen is unknown. The sample's time point: persistent/refractory GD, antithyroid drugs over 5 years with positive TRAb. Following extraction of RNA from PBMCs, that RNA was used to make the TCR library. Graves' disease was diagnosed by American Thyroid Association guidelines. Unmatched junction bases numbered 6, after V lost 6 bases and J lost 2 bases. The CDR3 loop spans 15 amino acids. Germline CDR1 is SQVTM and CDR2 is ANQGSEA. This record comes from a study of regulatory T cells in long-lasting Graves disease. Investigators prepared the TCR beta libraries by applying iRepertoire HTBI primers and Arm-PCR of CDR3 regions. Each CDR3 protein is one row after TCRdb ran MiXCR on the multiplex PCR reads. Of around 400,000 distinct CDR3 sequences in the sample, around 24% were seen once. General study findings and limits: Repertoires from persistent disease leaned toward TRBV28, TRBJ1-2 and TRBJ2-5.

The receptor's source is a female donor with Graves disease. The V call is TRBV29-1, the J call TRBJ2-6; 8 nucleotides match TRBD2. The material sequenced was peripheral blood mononuclear cells (PBMCs), taken when the disease was refractory, from a patient treated with antithyroid drugs. CDR3 region: CSVVGGEPGANVLTF. The CDR3 DNA follows: TGCAGCGTCGTCGGGGGGGAACCTGGGGCCAACGTCCTGACTTTC.